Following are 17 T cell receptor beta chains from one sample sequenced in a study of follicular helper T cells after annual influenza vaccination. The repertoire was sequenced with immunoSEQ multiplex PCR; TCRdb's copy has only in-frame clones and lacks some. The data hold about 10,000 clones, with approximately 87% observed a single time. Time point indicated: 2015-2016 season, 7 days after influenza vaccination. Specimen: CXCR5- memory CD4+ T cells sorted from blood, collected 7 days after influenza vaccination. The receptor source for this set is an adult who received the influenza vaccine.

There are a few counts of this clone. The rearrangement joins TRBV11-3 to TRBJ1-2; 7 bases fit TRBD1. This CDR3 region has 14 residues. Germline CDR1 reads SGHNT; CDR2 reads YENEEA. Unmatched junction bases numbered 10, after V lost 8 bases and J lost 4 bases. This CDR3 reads CASGSTGEAYGYTF. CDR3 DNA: TGTGCCAGCGGGTCTACAGGGGAAGCCTATGGCTACACCTTC.

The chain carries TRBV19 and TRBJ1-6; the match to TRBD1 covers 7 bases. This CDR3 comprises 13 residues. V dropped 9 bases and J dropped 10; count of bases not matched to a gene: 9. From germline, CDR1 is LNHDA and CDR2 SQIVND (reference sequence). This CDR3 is CASKTGKGSPLHF. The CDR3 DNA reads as TGTGCCAGCAAGACAGGGAAAGGGTCACCCCTCCACTTT.

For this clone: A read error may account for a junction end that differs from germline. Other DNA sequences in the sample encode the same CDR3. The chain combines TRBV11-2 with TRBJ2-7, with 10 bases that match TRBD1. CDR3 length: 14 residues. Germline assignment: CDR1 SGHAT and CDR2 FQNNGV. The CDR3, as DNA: TGTGCCAGCAGCCTAGACAGGGGGCCGTACGAGCAGTACTTC. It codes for CASSLDRGPYEQYF.

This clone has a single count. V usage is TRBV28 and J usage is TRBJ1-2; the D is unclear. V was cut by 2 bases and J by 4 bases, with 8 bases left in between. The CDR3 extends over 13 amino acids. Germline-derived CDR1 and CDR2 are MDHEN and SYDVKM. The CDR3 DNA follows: TGTGCCAGCAGTTTACTATCAACCTATGGCTACACCTTC. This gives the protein CASSLLSTYGYTF.

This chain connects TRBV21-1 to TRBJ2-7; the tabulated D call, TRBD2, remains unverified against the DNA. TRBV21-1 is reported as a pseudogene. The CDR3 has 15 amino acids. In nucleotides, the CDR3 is TGTGCCAGCAGCAAGACTAGCGGGGGTGCCTACGAGCAGTACTTC. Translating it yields CASSKTSGGAYEQYF.

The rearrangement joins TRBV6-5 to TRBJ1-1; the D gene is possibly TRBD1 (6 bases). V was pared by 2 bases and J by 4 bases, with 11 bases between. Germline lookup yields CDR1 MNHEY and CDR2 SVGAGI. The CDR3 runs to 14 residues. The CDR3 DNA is TGTGCCAGCAGTTACGGGAGACAGGCCACTGAAGCTTTCTTT. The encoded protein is CASSYGRQATEAFF.

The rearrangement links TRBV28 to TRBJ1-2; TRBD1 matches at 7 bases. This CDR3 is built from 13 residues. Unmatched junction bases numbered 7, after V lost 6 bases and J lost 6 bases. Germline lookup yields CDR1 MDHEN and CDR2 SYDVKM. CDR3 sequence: CASRETGADGYTF. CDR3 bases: TGTGCCAGCAGGGAAACAGGGGCAGATGGCTACACCTTC.

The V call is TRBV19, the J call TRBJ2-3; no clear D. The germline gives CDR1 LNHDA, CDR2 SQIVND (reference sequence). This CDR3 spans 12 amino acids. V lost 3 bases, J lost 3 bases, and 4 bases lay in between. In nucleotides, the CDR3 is TGTGCCAGTAGTATCGGGACAGATACGCAGTATTTT. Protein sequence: CASSIGTDTQYF.

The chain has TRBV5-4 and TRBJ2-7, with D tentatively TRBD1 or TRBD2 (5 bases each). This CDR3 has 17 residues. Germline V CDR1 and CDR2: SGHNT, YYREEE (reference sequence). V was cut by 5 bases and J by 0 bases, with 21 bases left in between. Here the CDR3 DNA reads TGTGCCAGCAGTTCCGGGACCTACCGATCTTTCTCCTACGAGCAGTACTTC. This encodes CASSSGTYRSFSYEQYF.

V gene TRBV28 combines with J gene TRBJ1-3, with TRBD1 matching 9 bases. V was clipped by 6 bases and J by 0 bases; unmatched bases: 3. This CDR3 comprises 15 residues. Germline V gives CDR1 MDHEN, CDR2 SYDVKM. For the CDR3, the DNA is TGTGCCAGCAGGGACAGGGGTCCCTCTGGAAACACCATATATTTT. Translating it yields CASRDRGPSGNTIYF.

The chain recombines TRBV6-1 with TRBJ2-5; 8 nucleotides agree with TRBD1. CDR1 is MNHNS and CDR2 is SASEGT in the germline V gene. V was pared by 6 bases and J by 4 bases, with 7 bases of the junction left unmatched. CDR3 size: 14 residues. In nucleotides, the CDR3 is TGTGCCAGCAGGAAAACAGGGGGAGGAGAGACCCAGTACTTC. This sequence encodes CASRKTGGGETQYF.

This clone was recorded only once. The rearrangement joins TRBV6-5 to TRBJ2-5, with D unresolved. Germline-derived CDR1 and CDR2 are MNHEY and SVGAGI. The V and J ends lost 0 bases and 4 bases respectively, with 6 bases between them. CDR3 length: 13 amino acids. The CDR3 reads CASSYSSTETQYF. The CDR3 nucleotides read TGTGCCAGCAGTTACTCGTCTACAGAGACCCAGTACTTC.

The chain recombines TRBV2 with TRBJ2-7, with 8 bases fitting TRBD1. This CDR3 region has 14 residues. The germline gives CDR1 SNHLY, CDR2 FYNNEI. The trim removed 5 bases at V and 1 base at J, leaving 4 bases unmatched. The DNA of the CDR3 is TGTGCCAGCAGTCCGGACAGGGAGTCCTACGAGCAGTACTTC. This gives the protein CASSPDRESYEQYF.

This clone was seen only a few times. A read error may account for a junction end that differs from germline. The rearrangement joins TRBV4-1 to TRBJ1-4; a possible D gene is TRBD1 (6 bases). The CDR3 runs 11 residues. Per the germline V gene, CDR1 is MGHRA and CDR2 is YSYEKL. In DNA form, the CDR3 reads TGCGCCAGCAGCCGAGACCGGGACAAGATGTTT. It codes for CASSRDRDKMF.

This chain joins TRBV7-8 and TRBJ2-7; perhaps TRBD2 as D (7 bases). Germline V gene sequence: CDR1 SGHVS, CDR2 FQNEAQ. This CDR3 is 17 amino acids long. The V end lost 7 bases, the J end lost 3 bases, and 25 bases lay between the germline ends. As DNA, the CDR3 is TGTGCCAGCACCCAAGGGGGGGGCCCACCAGCAGGCTACGAGCAGTACTTC. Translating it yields CASTQGGGPPAGYEQYF. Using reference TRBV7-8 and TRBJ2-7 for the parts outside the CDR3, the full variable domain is GAGVSQSPRYKVAKRGQDVALRCDPISGHVSLFWYQQALGQGPEFLTYFQNEAQLDKSGLPSDRFFAERPEGSVSTLKIQRTQQEDSAVYLCASTQGGGPPAGYEQYFGPGTRLTVT.

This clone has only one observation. The CDR3 region is CAAKPGGTSGNTIYF. In nucleotides, the CDR3 is TGTGCCGCAAAACCGGGGGGAACCTCTGGAAACACCATATATTTT. The genes are TRBV6-5 and TRBJ1-3; D is perhaps TRBD1 (5 bases). CDR1 is MNHEY, CDR2 SVGAGI, per germline. Trimming pared 11 bases from V and 0 bases from J, leaving 17 bases between. This CDR3 region has 15 residues.

CDR3 region: CASSTSPRALPSGANVLTF. The CDR3 nucleotides read TGTGCCAGCAGCACTAGCCCTCGGGCCCTCCCATCTGGGGCCAACGTCCTGACTTTC. The chain recombines TRBV11-2 with TRBJ2-6; TRBD2 might be the D (6 bases). The CDR3 totals 19 residues. Germline V gene data show CDR1 as SGHAT and CDR2 as FQNNGV. Trimming left V 5 bases short and J 1 base short, with 21 bases between. The variable domain in full, with the rest retrieved from reference TRBV11-2 and TRBJ2-6, is EAGVAQSPRYKIIEKRQSVAFWCNPISGHATLYWYQQILGQGPKLLIQFQNNGVVDDSQLPKDRFSAERLKGVDSTLKIQPAKLEDSAVYLCASSTSPRALPSGANVLTFGAGSRLTVL.